Sequencing of this TCR beta chain was carried out in a study of T-cell reconstitution after alpha-beta-depleted transplantation in children. Unique molecular identifiers were incorporated during preparation of the TCRbeta library. TCRdb reanalysed the PCR reads using MiXCR and keeps one entry per CDR3 protein. This sample yields 350,000 to 450,000 distinct CDR3 sequences, of which about 14% are seen a single time; approximately 4.2% belongs to the top ten. This CDR3 contains 13 residues. Looked up from germline, CDR1 is SGHRS and CDR2 is YFSETQ. Trimming removed 0 bases at V and 8 bases at J, with 11 bases between. This clonotype was observed once.

The J gene is TRBJ1-2, the V gene TRBV5-1, with unresolved D. The sequenced sample was PBMCs, obtained from the stem cell graft. The sequence came from a human donor who donated a stem cell graft to a child with Fanconi anemia. In DNA form, the CDR3 reads TGCGCCAGCAGCTTGGCCGGAGGGCCCGGCTACACCTTC. It is translated as CASSLAGGPGYTF.